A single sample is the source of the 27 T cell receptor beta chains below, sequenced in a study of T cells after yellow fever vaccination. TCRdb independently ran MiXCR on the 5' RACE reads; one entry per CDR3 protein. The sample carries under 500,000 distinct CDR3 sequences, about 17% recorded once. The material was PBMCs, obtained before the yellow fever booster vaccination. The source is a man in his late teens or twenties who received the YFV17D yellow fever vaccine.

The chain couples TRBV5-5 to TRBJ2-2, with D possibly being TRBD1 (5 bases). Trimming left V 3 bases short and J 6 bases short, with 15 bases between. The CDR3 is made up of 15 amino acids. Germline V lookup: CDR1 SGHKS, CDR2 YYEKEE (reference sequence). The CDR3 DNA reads TGTGCCAGCAGCTCGACAGTACGGAGTGCCGGGGAGCTGTTTTTT. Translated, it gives CASSSTVRSAGELFF.

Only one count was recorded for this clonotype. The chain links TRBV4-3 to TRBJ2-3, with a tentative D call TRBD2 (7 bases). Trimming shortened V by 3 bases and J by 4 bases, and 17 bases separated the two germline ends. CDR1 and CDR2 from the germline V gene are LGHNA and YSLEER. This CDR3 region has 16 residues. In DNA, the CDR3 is TGCGCCAGCAGCCAGGGAGGGGGGGTTTGGGCAGATACGCAGTATTTT. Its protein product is CASSQGGGVWADTQYF.

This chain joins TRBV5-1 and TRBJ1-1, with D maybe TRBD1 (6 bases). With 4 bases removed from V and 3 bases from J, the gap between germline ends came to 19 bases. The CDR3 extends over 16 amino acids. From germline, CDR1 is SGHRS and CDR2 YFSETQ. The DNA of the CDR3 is TGCGCCAGCAGCCTACTACAGGGCCCAGGGGACACTGAAGCTTTCTTT. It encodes CASSLLQGPGDTEAFF.

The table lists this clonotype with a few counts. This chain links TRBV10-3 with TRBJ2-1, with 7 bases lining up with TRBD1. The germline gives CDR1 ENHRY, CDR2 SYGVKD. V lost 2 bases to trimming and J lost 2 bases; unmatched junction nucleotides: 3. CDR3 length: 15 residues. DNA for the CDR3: TGTGCCATCAGTGAGGGGCAGGGGGCCTACAATGAGCAGTTCTTC. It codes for CAISEGQGAYNEQFF.

The CDR3 protein is CASSLNGVRGETQYF. In DNA, the CDR3 is TGTGCCAGCAGCTTGAACGGGGTCCGTGGAGAGACCCAGTACTTC. V usage is TRBV5-4 and J usage is TRBJ2-5; a possible D gene is TRBD2 (5 bases). Trimming pared 1 base from V and 4 bases from J, leaving 14 bases between. The CDR3 covers 15 residues. Germline lookup yields CDR1 SGHNT and CDR2 YYREEE (reference sequence).

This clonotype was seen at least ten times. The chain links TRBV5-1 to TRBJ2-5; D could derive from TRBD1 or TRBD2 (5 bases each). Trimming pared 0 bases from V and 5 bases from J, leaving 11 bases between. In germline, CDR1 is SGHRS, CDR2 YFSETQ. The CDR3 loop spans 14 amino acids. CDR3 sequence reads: CASSLVPGTETQYF. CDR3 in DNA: TGCGCCAGCAGCTTGGTTCCAGGGACCGAGACCCAGTACTTC.

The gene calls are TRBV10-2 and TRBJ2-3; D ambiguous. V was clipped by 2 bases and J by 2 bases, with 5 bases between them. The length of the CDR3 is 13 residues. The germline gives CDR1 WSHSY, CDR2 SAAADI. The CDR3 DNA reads TGCGCCAGCAGTGAGCGGGCCACAGATACGCAGTATTTT. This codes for CASSERATDTQYF.

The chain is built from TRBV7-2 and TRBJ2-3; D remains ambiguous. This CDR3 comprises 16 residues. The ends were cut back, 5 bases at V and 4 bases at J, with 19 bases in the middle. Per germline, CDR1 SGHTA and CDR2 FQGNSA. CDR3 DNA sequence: TGTGCCAGCAGCACTCTCTGGGCGGCCACGCCAGATACGCAGTATTTT. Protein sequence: CASSTLWAATPDTQYF. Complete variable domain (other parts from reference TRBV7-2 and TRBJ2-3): GAGVSQSPSNKVTEKGKDVELRCDPISGHTALYWYRQSLGQGLEFLIYFQGNSAPDKSGLPSDRFSAERTGGSVSTLTIQRTQQEDSAVYLCASSTLWAATPDTQYFGPGTRLTVL.

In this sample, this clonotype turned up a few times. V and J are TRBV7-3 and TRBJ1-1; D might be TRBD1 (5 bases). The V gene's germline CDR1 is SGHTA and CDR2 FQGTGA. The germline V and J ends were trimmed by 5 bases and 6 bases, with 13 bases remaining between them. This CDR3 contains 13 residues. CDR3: CASSPPGSAEAFF. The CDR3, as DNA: TGTGCCAGCAGCCCACCAGGGTCAGCTGAAGCTTTCTTT.

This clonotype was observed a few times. The CDR3 sequence is CASSLGGLAGSEQFF. Written as DNA, the CDR3 is TGTGCCAGCAGCTTAGGGGGACTAGCGGGGAGTGAGCAGTTCTTC. The chain employs TRBV7-2 and TRBJ2-1, with 13 bases that match TRBD2. The CDR3 covers 15 residues. Germline trimming cut 1 base from V and 9 bases from J; bases unmatched to any gene: 3. Germline V CDR1 and CDR2: SGHTA, FQGNSA.

CDR3 sequence (DNA): TGTGCCAGCAGCCGCCCCGGGCAGATCAGGCAGCCCCAGCATTTT. Amino acids: CASSRPGQIRQPQHF. The chain carries TRBV12-3 or TRBV12-4 and TRBJ1-5; D uncertain. The CDR3 totals 15 residues. With 6 bases removed from V and 7 bases from J, the gap between germline ends came to 19 bases.

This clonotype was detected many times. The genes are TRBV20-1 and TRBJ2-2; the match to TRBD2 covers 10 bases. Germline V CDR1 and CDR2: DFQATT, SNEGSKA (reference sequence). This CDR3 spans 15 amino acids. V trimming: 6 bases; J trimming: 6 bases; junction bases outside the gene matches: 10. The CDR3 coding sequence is TGCAGTGCCAGAAGGGTTAGCGGGGGGTCCGGGGAGCTGTTTTTT. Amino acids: CSARRVSGGSGELFF.

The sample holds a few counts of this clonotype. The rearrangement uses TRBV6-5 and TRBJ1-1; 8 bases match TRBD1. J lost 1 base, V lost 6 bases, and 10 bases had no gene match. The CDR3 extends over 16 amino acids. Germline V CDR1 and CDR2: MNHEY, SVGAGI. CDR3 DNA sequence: TGTGCCAGCAGGAGGGACAGGAGAAATACGAACACTGAAGCTTTCTTT. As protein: CASRRDRRNTNTEAFF.

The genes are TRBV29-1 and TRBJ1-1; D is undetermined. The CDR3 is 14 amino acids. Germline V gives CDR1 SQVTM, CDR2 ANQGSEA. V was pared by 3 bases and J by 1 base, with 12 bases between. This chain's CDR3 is CSVEETLGNTEAFF. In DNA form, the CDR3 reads TGCAGCGTTGAGGAGACCTTGGGGAACACTGAAGCTTTCTTT.

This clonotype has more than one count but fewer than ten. The CDR3 here is CASSLGLVEKTQYF. The CDR3 DNA reads TGCGCCAGCAGCTTGGGACTAGTGGAGAAGACCCAGTACTTC. This chain uses TRBV5-1 with TRBJ2-5; D is possibly TRBD2 (6 bases). Germline V gene sequence: CDR1 SGHRS, CDR2 YFSETQ. The CDR3 has 14 amino acids. V was clipped by 0 bases and J by 6 bases, with 12 bases between them.

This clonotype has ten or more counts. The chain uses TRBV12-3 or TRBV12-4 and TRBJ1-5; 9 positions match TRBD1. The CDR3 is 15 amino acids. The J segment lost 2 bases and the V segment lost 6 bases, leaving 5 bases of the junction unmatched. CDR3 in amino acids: CASSQTGGGNQPQHF. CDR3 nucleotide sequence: TGTGCCAGCAGCCAGACAGGGGGGGGCAATCAGCCCCAGCATTTT.

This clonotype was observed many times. CDR3 sequence: CSVEARQASGGAWDTQYF. For the CDR3, the DNA is TGCAGCGTTGAAGCCCGCCAGGCTAGCGGGGGGGCCTGGGATACGCAGTATTTT. The chain recombines TRBV29-1 with TRBJ2-3; TRBD2 matches 12 bases. CDR1 is SQVTM, CDR2 ANQGSEA, per germline. V lost 1 base and J lost 6; bases outside the gene matches: 14. CDR3 size: 18 residues.

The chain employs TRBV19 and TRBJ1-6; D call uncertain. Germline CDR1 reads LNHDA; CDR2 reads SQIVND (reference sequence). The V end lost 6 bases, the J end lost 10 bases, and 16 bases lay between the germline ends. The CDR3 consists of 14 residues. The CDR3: CASSLKVEVSPLHF. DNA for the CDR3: TGTGCCAGTAGCCTAAAAGTGGAGGTGTCACCCCTCCACTTT. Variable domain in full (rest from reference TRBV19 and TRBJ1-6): DGGITQSPKYLFRKEGQNVTLSCEQNLNHDAMYWYRQDPGQGLRLIYYSQIVNDFQKGDIAEGYSVSREKKESFPLTVTSAQKNPTAFYLCASSLKVEVSPLHFGNGTRLTVT.

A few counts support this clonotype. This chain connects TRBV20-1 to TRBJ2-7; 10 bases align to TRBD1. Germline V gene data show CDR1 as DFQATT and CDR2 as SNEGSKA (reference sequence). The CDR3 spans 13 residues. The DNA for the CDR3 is TGCATGGCAACGGGACAGGGGTTCTACGAGCAGTACGTC. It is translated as CMATGQGFYEQYV.

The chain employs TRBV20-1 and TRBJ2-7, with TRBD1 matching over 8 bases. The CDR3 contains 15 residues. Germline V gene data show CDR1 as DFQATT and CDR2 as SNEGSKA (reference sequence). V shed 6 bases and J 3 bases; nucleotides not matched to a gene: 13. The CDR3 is CSASDRGRGLYEQYF. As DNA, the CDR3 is TGCAGTGCGTCAGACAGGGGTCGGGGACTCTACGAGCAGTACTTC.

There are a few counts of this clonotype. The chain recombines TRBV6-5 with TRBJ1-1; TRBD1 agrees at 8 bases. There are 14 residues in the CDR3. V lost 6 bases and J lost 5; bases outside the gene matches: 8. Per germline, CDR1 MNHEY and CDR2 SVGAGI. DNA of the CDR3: TGTGCCAGCAGAACCGGGACAGGTCTGACTGAAGCTTTCTTT. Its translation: CASRTGTGLTEAFF.

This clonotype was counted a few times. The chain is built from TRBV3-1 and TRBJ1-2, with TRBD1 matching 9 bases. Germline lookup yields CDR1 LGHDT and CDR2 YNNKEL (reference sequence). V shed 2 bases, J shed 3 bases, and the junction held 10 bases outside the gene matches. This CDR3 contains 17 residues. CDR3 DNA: TGTGCCAGCAGCCAATTTCAAACAGGGGGCCTGGACTATGGCTACACCTTC. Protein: CASSQFQTGGLDYGYTF. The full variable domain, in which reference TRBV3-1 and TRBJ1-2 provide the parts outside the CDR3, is DTAVSQTPKYLVTQMGNDKSIKCEQNLGHDTMYWYKQDSKKFLKIMFSYNNKELIINETVPNRFSPKSPDKAHLNLHINSLELGDSAVYFCASSQFQTGGLDYGYTFGSGTRLTVV.

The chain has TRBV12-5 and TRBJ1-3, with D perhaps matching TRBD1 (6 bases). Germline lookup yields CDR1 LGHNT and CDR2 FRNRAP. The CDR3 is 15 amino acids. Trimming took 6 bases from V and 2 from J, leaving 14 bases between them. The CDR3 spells CASGSIGGTGNTIYF. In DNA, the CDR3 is TGTGCTAGTGGCTCGATAGGGGGAACTGGAAACACCATATATTTT.

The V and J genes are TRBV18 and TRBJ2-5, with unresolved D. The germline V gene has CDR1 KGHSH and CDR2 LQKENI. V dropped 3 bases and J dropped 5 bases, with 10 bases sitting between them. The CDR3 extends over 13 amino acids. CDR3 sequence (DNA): TGTGCCAGCTCACCTACGAATGGGGAGACCCAGTACTTC. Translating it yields CASSPTNGETQYF. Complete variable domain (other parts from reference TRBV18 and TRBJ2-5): NAGVMQNPRHLVRRRGQEARLRCSPMKGHSHVYWYRQLPEEGLKFMVYLQKENIIDESGMPKERFSAEFPKEGPSILRIQQVVRGDSAAYFCASSPTNGETQYFGPGTRLLVL.

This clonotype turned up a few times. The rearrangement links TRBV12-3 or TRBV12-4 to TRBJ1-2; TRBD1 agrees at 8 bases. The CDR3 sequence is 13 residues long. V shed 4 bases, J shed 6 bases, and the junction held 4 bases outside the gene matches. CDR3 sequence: CASSYRGWDGYTF. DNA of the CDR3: TGTGCCAGCAGTTACAGGGGGTGGGATGGCTACACCTTC.

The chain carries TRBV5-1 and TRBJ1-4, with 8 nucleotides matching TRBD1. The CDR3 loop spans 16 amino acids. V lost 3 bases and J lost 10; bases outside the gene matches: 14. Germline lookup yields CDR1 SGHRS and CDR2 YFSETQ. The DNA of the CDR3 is TGCGCCAGCAGCTCCGGACAGGGTGACATCTCGGGAAAACTGTTTTTT. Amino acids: CASSSGQGDISGKLFF.

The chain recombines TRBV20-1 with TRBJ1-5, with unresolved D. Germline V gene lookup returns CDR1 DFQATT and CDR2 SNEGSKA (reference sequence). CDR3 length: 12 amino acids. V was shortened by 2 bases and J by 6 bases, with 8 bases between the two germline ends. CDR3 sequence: CSARSGSQPQHF. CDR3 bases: TGCAGTGCTAGAAGTGGGAGTCAGCCCCAGCATTTT.